The rows below give T cell receptor beta chains drawn from one sample of a study of beta chain features in type 1 diabetes. Using immunoSEQ multiplex PCR, the repertoire was profiled, and TCRdb retains in-frame clones only, with some absent. Counted here are hundreds of thousands of clones, around 13% occurring once; the ten biggest clones make up less than 0.02%. Sequencing used naive CD4+ T cells from blood. These receptors all stem from a man between 18 and 35 years old in good health. Each CDR3 is given with its conserved first and last residue. A row's size may be missing; if present it is once, few, many or a size class.

abundance | j_gene | v_gene | CDR3aa
few | TRBJ2-7 | TRBV7-2 | CASSLEWTSGYEQYF
NA | TRBJ1-3 | TRBV29-1 | CSVAPVSVGNTIYF
NA | TRBJ2-5 | TRBV28 | CASTGSGETQYF
NA | TRBJ2-3 | TRBV29-1 | CSVERLAGISTDTQYF
few | TRBJ2-5 | TRBV9 | CASSVEPGSSETQYF
NA | TRBJ2-5 | TRBV9 | CASSLGQGPPWETQYF
NA | TRBJ2-1 | TRBV28 | CASSFRQGGSYNEQFF
few | TRBJ1-5 | TRBV30 | CAWKYSGTGNQPQHF
NA | TRBJ2-1 | TRBV7-3 | CASSLLAGVGYNEQFF
NA | TRBJ2-1 | TRBV20-1 | CSALYNEQFF
many | TRBJ2-3 | TRBV4-3 | CASSQPPQGPQYF
NA | TRBJ1-5 | TRBV18 | CASSPQGYSNQPQHF
few | TRBJ1-1 | TRBV9 | CASSASYMNTEAFF
few | TRBJ1-2 | TRBV7-9 | CASSSDRGDYGYTF
NA | TRBJ2-7 | TRBV14 | CASSLTGSSYEQYF
NA | TRBJ2-5 | TRBV9 | CASSGSGGQAQTQYF
few | TRBJ2-5 | TRBV7-2 | CASSLDRGETQYF
NA | TRBJ1-1 | TRBV5-1 | CASSRGAGGNTEAFF
few | TRBJ2-7 | TRBV4-2 | CASSRGSTYEQYF
few | TRBJ2-2 | TRBV5-1 | CASSLSGETTGELFF
NA | TRBJ1-2 | TRBV7-2 | CASSRQARSYGYTF
few | TRBJ2-1 | TRBV4-1 | CASSQGFSGLFTYNEQFF
NA | TRBJ1-4 | TRBV7-2 | CASSSTGTNEKLFF
few | TRBJ1-1 | TRBV20-1 | CSGGGITEAFF
few | TRBJ2-5 | TRBV5-4 | CASSLLAGGPGETQYF
NA | TRBJ1-2 | TRBV18 | CASSPPSRYVDYGYTF
few | TRBJ2-7 | TRBV25-1 | CASRPNRVNNEQYF
few | TRBJ2-1 | TRBV4-2 | CASSQDPGGFSELENEQFF
NA | TRBJ2-2 | TRBV14 | CASSLALDGELFF
NA | TRBJ2-7 | TRBV19 | CASRELAGGAYEQYF
few | TRBJ2-2 | TRBV30 | CAWSGVSRGTGELFF
NA | TRBJ2-5 | TRBV6-5 | CASSAIGRAGETQYF
NA | TRBJ2-5 | TRBV7-6 | CASSSSGGRTETQYF
NA | TRBJ1-4 | TRBV30 | CAWSPGMSDEKLFF
NA | TRBJ1-4 | TRBV6-1 | CASSDLRKLFF
few | TRBJ1-2 | TRBV28 | CASSLGGNYGYTF
few | TRBJ1-2 | TRBV19 | CASSIAGENYGYTF
few | TRBJ2-1 | TRBV15 | CATSRDFAGWGEQFF
few | TRBJ1-1 | TRBV7-9 | CASRRGPGGTEAFF
NA | TRBJ1-1 | TRBV18 | CASVGEGIAFF
NA | TRBJ2-7 | TRBV7-6 | CASSLDQMYEQYF
NA | TRBJ1-5 | TRBV7-9 | CASSLAQFGQFSNQPQHF
NA | TRBJ1-5 | TRBV7-3 | CASSLTGEVSNQPQHF
few | TRBJ1-2 | TRBV19 | CASSWAGASSYGYTF
NA | TRBJ1-5 | TRBV4-3 | CASSLEQGEGSNQPQHF
NA | TRBJ2-3 | TRBV7-2 | CASSLGLTTDTQYF
few | TRBJ2-7 | TRBV7-8 | CASSRSGRGYEQYF
few | TRBJ2-7 | TRBV7-6 | CASSPGQGGYEQYF
few | TRBJ2-5 | TRBV14 | CASSPYRRGETQYF
NA | TRBJ1-2 | TRBV4-3 | CASSRQGLGYTF
NA | TRBJ2-1 | TRBV9 | CASSVQITSGGRYNEQFF
NA | TRBJ2-7 | TRBV9 | CASSVGGSPFSYEQYF
NA | TRBJ2-1 | TRBV28 | CASSSSGTSGRGYNEQFF
NA | TRBJ2-3 | TRBV5-4 | CASSPSSRGTDTQYF
NA | TRBJ2-1 | TRBV9 | CASSVEYGSGARYNEQFF
NA | TRBJ1-1 | TRBV30 | CAWRGSHTEAFF
NA | TRBJ2-1 | TRBV14 | CASSPLGSYEQFF
few | TRBJ1-2 | TRBV4-1 | CASSQSPGTEYGYTF
NA | TRBJ1-5 | TRBV6-6 | CASSSTGFGQPQHF